The 25 T cell receptor beta chains below all came from one sample that was sequenced in a study of blood T cell repertoires in COVID-19. Clones were sequenced by immunoSEQ multiplex PCR, and TCRdb holds only the in-frame ones, with some missing. The sample contains roughly 27,000 clones, almost 90% of which appear only once. Sequencing used peripheral blood. These receptor sequences come from a woman aged 60-70 years with active COVID-19.

V is TRBV7-2 and J is TRBJ2-3; 9 nucleotides match TRBD1. The CDR3 extends over 16 amino acids. After removal of 5 bases from V and 3 bases from J, the junction contained 9 bases not matched to a gene. The germline V gene has CDR1 SGHTA and CDR2 FQGNSA. CDR3 residues: CASSMGTGYGTDTQYF. The CDR3 nucleotides read TGTGCCAGCAGCATGGGGACAGGGTATGGTACAGATACGCAGTATTTT.

This chain uses TRBV5-4 with TRBJ1-1, with TRBD1 identical over 7 bases. Trimming took 4 bases from V and 0 from J; bases not matched to a gene: 6. CDR3 size: 15 residues. In germline, CDR1 is SGHNT, CDR2 YYREEE (reference sequence). The CDR3 bases are TGTGCCAGCAGCGAGACAGGGCGACTGAACACTGAAGCTTTCTTT. Its protein is CASSETGRLNTEAFF.

The chain uses TRBV7-9 and TRBJ2-7, with 10 bases that match TRBD1. The germline V gene has CDR1 SEHNR and CDR2 FQNEAQ (reference sequence). V lost 5 bases and J lost 1; bases outside the gene matches: 5. The CDR3 runs to 15 residues. As DNA, the CDR3 is TGTGCCAGCAGCCCATGGACAGGGGGGTCCTACGAGCAGTACTTC. Translating it yields CASSPWTGGSYEQYF. The full variable domain, with the rest looked up from reference TRBV7-9 and TRBJ2-7, is DTGVSQNPRHKITKRGQNVTFRCDPISEHNRLYWYRQTLGQGPEFLTYFQNEAQLEKSRLLSDRFSAERPKGSFSTLEIQRTEQGDSAMYLCASSPWTGGSYEQYFGPGTRLTVT.

The rearrangement joins TRBV7-3 to TRBJ1-5; perhaps TRBD1 as D (6 bases). V lost 5 bases, J lost 4 bases, and 30 bases lay in between. Germline V gene lookup returns CDR1 SGHTA and CDR2 FQGTGA. The CDR3 extends over 20 amino acids. CDR3: CASSPSARGRIHIGNQPQHF. The CDR3 nucleotides are TGTGCCAGCAGCCCCTCGGCCAGGGGCCGAATACACATTGGGAATCAGCCCCAGCATTTT.

CDR3 bases: TGTGCCAGCAGTTACCTTGGAGGGAGGTATGAGCAGTTCTTC. Its protein product is CASSYLGGRYEQFF. The genes are TRBV6-5 and TRBJ2-1; perhaps TRBD2 as D (6 bases). Between the trimmed V and J ends, which lost 2 bases and 8 bases, there was a span of 13 bases. The V gene's germline CDR1 is MNHEY and CDR2 SVGAGI. The CDR3 loop spans 14 amino acids.

V gene TRBV7-8 combines with J gene TRBJ2-7; possibly TRBD1 for D (5 bases). V gave up 4 bases and J gave up 1 base, with 11 bases separating them. Germline values: CDR1 SGHVS, CDR2 FQNEAQ. The CDR3 length is 14 residues. The CDR3 loop is CASSYSQVSYEQYF. The CDR3 DNA reads as TGTGCCAGCAGCTACTCACAGGTTTCCTACGAGCAGTACTTC.

The chain uses TRBV28 and TRBJ1-3, with a possible D match to TRBD1 (6 bases). V lost 1 base to trimming and J lost 4 bases, with 17 bases between them. This CDR3 contains 17 residues. Germline CDR1 and CDR2: MDHEN and SYDVKM. CDR3: CASSLYPRGLSGNTIYF. The CDR3 nucleotides read TGTGCCAGCAGTTTATACCCCAGGGGTTTATCAGGAAACACCATATATTTT.

The chain carries TRBV18 and TRBJ2-7; D is perhaps TRBD2 (5 bases). V lost 3 bases to trimming and J lost 6 bases, with 12 bases between them. The CDR3 covers 13 residues. Germline V CDR1 and CDR2: KGHSH, LQKENI. The DNA for the CDR3 is TGTGCCAGCTCACCTATCGGACGGGGCGAGCAGTACTTC. As protein: CASSPIGRGEQYF.

This chain connects TRBV6-1 to TRBJ2-4; 15 bases fit TRBD2. This CDR3 is 18 amino acids long. Germline trimming cut 4 bases from V and 1 base from J; bases unmatched to any gene: 5. From germline, CDR1 is MNHNS and CDR2 SASEGT. The CDR3 sequence is CASSGGLAGGWAKNIQYF. CDR3 in DNA: TGTGCCAGCAGTGGTGGACTAGCGGGAGGGTGGGCCAAAAACATTCAGTACTTC.

J is TRBJ1-2 and V is TRBV19; the match to TRBD1 covers 9 bases. Germline values: CDR1 LNHDA, CDR2 SQIVND (reference sequence). V was clipped by 8 bases and J by 1 base; unmatched bases: 14. The CDR3 runs to 17 residues. The CDR3 sequence is CASAYGTGLGNNYGYTF. CDR3 nucleotide sequence: TGTGCCAGTGCGTATGGGACAGGGCTTGGGAATAACTATGGCTACACCTTC.

This clone was seen a few times. This chain connects TRBV5-6 to TRBJ1-2; a possible D gene is TRBD1 (6 bases). Trimming took off 1 base at V and 6 bases at J, with 16 bases between the two ends. CDR1 and CDR2 from the germline V gene are SGHDT and YYEEEE. The CDR3 is 15 residues long. The CDR3 nucleotides read TGTGCCAGCAGCTTGCCGGGTTTCAGGGGACATGGCTACACCTTC. Encoded protein: CASSLPGFRGHGYTF.

The chain joins TRBV2 to TRBJ2-5, with 9 bases fitting TRBD1. V gave up 3 bases and J gave up 4 bases; unmatched junction bases: 9. The germline gives CDR1 SNHLY, CDR2 FYNNEI. CDR3 length: 16 amino acids. As DNA, the CDR3 is TGTGCCAGCAGTGATACCGGGACAGGGATGAGAGAGACCCAGTACTTC. It translates to CASSDTGTGMRETQYF.

The chain combines TRBV7-7 with TRBJ2-1, with D perhaps matching TRBD1 (6 bases). The CDR3 loop spans 15 amino acids. Germline CDR1 reads SSHAT; CDR2 reads FNYEAQ (reference sequence). V was cut by 1 base and J by 5 bases, with 12 bases left in between. The CDR3 DNA reads TGTGCCAGCAGCTTAGACGGGACACCGAACAATGAGCAGTTCTTC. Its protein product is CASSLDGTPNNEQFF.

The chain employs TRBV7-8 and TRBJ2-1, with a tentative D call TRBD2 (6 bases). The CDR3 covers 16 residues. Germline V gives CDR1 SGHVS, CDR2 FQNEAQ. The V gene lost 8 bases and the J gene lost 4 bases, with 21 bases spanning the gap. The DNA for the CDR3 is TGTGCCAGCGGGGAATGGGGCGGGAACGCGTACAATGAGCAGTTCTTC. As protein: CASGEWGGNAYNEQFF.

The V and J genes are TRBV5-6 and TRBJ2-5; no reliable D call. Trimming removed 0 bases at V and 5 bases at J, with 11 bases between. The CDR3 contains 14 residues. Per the germline V gene, CDR1 is SGHDT and CDR2 is YYEEEE. CDR3 region: CASSLVYLGETQYF. CDR3 sequence (DNA): TGTGCCAGCAGCTTGGTGTACCTCGGTGAGACCCAGTACTTC.

This clone was detected a few times. V gene TRBV6-5 combines with J gene TRBJ1-5, with 7 nucleotides matching TRBD1. Trimming at V came to 6 bases and at J to 6 bases, leaving 8 bases not matched to a gene. This CDR3 contains 14 residues. Germline CDR1 and CDR2: MNHEY and SVGAGI. The CDR3 bases are TGTGCCAGCAGGCCAACAGGGGCGGCTCAGCCCCAGCATTTT. It is translated as CASRPTGAAQPQHF.

The chain employs TRBV28 and TRBJ2-7, with 8 bases lining up with TRBD2. V dropped 2 bases and J dropped 4; count of bases not matched to a gene: 7. CDR1 MDHEN and CDR2 SYDVKM come from the germline V gene. The CDR3 has 15 amino acids. In DNA form, the CDR3 reads TGTGCCAGCAGTTTAAGTACTAGCGGAATTTACGAGCAGTACTTC. Protein: CASSLSTSGIYEQYF.

The V and J genes are TRBV10-2 and TRBJ2-5; 9 bases agree with TRBD2. The CDR3 is made up of 15 amino acids. Germline CDR1 and CDR2: WSHSY and SAAADI. Trimming at V came to 6 bases and at J to 1 base, leaving 6 bases not matched to a gene. DNA for the CDR3: TGCGCCAGCAGCCGACCGACTAGCGGCCAAGAGACCCAGTACTTC. This codes for CASSRPTSGQETQYF.

The rearrangement links TRBV4-3 to TRBJ1-5; 10 nucleotides agree with TRBD1. Germline lookup yields CDR1 LGHNA and CDR2 YSLEER. V was pared by 4 bases and J by 4 bases, with 7 bases of the junction left unmatched. The CDR3 is 16 residues long. Here the CDR3 reads CASSLTGTGENQPQHF. The CDR3, as DNA: TGCGCCAGCAGCCTAACCGGGACAGGGGAAAATCAGCCCCAGCATTTT.

V gene TRBV3-1 (or the pseudogene TRBV3-2) combines with J gene TRBJ2-7; the match to TRBD2 covers 13 bases. V gave up 0 bases and J gave up 3 bases; unmatched junction bases: 2. Germline assignment: CDR1 LGHDT and CDR2 YNNKEL (reference sequence). This CDR3 contains 16 residues. The CDR3 DNA sequence: TGTGCCAGCAGCCAAGAAGGACTAGCGGGAGTCTACGAGCAGTACTTC. Amino acid sequence: CASSQEGLAGVYEQYF.

This sequence joins TRBV6-2 or TRBV6-3 and TRBJ1-2; TRBD1 matches 8 bases. Germline V gene data show CDR1 as MNHEY and CDR2 as SVGEGT. The CDR3 is made up of 15 amino acids. V trimming: 0 bases; J trimming: 3 bases; junction bases outside the gene matches: 3. The CDR3 region is CASSYSRTGHYGYTF. The CDR3 nucleotides read TGTGCCAGCAGTTACTCTCGGACAGGGCACTATGGCTACACCTTC.

The rearrangement links TRBV5-4 to TRBJ2-1, with TRBD2 matching 10 bases. The length of the CDR3 is 15 residues. V lost 10 bases, J lost 4 bases, and 11 bases stayed unmatched. Germline V gene data show CDR1 as SGHNT and CDR2 as YYREEE (reference sequence). CDR3 in DNA: TGTGCCTCCCAGGGGAGCGGGAGGGCATACAATGAGCAGTTCTTC. It translates to CASQGSGRAYNEQFF.

The chain recombines TRBV5-6 with TRBJ2-1, with D tentatively TRBD2 (6 bases). The CDR3 loop spans 17 amino acids. CDR1 and CDR2 (germline): SGHDT, YYEEEE. V was shortened by 0 bases and J by 4 bases, with 17 bases between the two germline ends. The CDR3 sequence is CASSLGTGSRDYNEQFF. The DNA for the CDR3 is TGTGCCAGCAGCTTGGGGACCGGGAGCAGGGATTACAATGAGCAGTTCTTC.

The rearrangement joins TRBV30 to TRBJ2-2; D remains ambiguous. CDR1 is GTSNPN, CDR2 SVGIG, per germline (reference sequence). V lost 1 base and J 6 bases, leaving 9 bases between the germline ends. This CDR3 spans 13 amino acids. CDR3 sequence reads: CAWSGRQPGELFF. The CDR3, as DNA: TGTGCCTGGAGTGGGCGACAACCCGGGGAGCTGTTTTTT.

The rearrangement uses TRBV3-1 (or the pseudogene TRBV3-2) and TRBJ2-7; a possible D gene is TRBD1 (6 bases). The CDR3 consists of 15 residues. The V gene's germline CDR1 is LGHDT and CDR2 YNNKEL (reference sequence). Trimming left V 0 bases short and J 7 bases short, with 16 bases between. CDR3 sequence: CASSQDLGRGGEQYF. CDR3 in DNA: TGTGCCAGCAGCCAAGATCTGGGCAGGGGTGGAGAGCAGTACTTC.